The 21 T cell receptor beta chains given below trace back to one sample, sequenced in a study of blood T cells in healthy people across ages. PCR was performed a second time for roughly 7 to 12 cycles using a sample-barcoded 5' primer and a J-beta primer mix. TCRdb redid the calling of the 5' RACE reads with MiXCR, one entry per CDR3 protein. This table has about 580,000 distinct CDR3 sequences, roughly 48% appearing once. The sequenced material came from blood. These receptors came from an elderly man in good health.

The rearrangement links TRBV29-1 to TRBJ2-1; 12 bases are shared with TRBD2. The CDR3 is made up of 15 amino acids. Germline V gives CDR1 SQVTM, CDR2 ANQGSEA. Trimming removed 4 bases from V and 7 bases from J; junction bases left unmatched: 8. The CDR3 DNA follows: TGCAGCGTTGCTAGCGGGAGGGCATCAATGAATGAGCAGTTCTTC. Its translation: CSVASGRASMNEQFF.

This clonotype was seen at least ten times. The V and J genes are TRBV6-5 and TRBJ1-2; 9 positions agree with TRBD1. CDR3 size: 14 residues. The ends lost 5 bases at V and 7 bases at J; junction bases unmatched: 8. The germline CDR1 and CDR2 sequences are MNHEY and SVGAGI. The chain's CDR3 is CASSGTGTFVGYTF. The CDR3 region has the DNA TGTGCCAGCAGTGGGACAGGGACGTTTGTTGGCTACACCTTC.

In this sample, this clonotype turned up a few times. The chain carries TRBV27 and TRBJ2-7, with TRBD2 matching 8 bases. CDR3 size: 15 residues. Trimming removed 1 base from V and 3 bases from J; junction bases left unmatched: 5. CDR1 is MNHEY, CDR2 SMNVEV, per germline (reference sequence). The CDR3 nucleotides read TGTGCCAGCAGTTTATTTCCCGGGACTAGCTACGAGCAGTACTTC. It is translated as CASSLFPGTSYEQYF.

The chain is built from TRBV6-4 and TRBJ2-7; D call uncertain. The DNA end is a closer match to TRBJ2-4, so the J assignment may be wrong. The CDR3 has 13 amino acids. The germline gives CDR1 MRHNA, CDR2 SNTAGT. The CDR3 nucleotides are TGTGCCAGCATATGGGAAGGGCCAAACATTCAGTACTTC. This codes for CASIWEGPNIQYF.

This clonotype was counted once. The rearrangement links TRBV7-9 to TRBJ1-3, with D unclear. The germline V gene has CDR1 SEHNR and CDR2 FQNEAQ (reference sequence). This CDR3 has 15 residues. V lost 3 bases and J lost 0, with 9 bases in between. The chain's CDR3 is CASSLRRVSGNTIYF. CDR3 sequence (DNA): TGTGCCAGCAGCTTGCGGAGGGTCTCTGGAAACACCATATATTTT.

The table lists this clonotype with a few counts. CDR3 loop: CSVGRNTEAFF. The CDR3 region has the DNA TGCAGCGTTGGAAGGAACACTGAAGCTTTCTTT. This chain joins TRBV29-1 and TRBJ1-1, with D hard to call. The CDR3 has 11 amino acids. Germline CDR1 reads SQVTM; CDR2 reads ANQGSEA. V was cut by 4 bases and J by 1 base, with 4 bases left in between.

The chain employs TRBV5-1 and TRBJ2-3; either TRBD1 or TRBD2 may fit D (6 bases each). In germline, CDR1 is SGHRS, CDR2 YFSETQ. V lost 2 bases to trimming and J lost 2 bases, with 21 bases between them. The CDR3 runs to 18 residues. This CDR3 is CASSFEGGHPRDTDTQYF. In DNA, the CDR3 is TGCGCCAGCAGCTTCGAAGGGGGGCACCCGAGGGACACAGATACGCAGTATTTT.

V usage is TRBV3-1 and J usage is TRBJ2-3; no definite D call. This CDR3 is 12 amino acids long. Germline CDR1 is LGHDT and CDR2 is YNNKEL (reference sequence). Trimming left V 5 bases short and J 4 bases short, with 7 bases between. For the CDR3, the DNA is TGTGCCAGCAGCATACTGCCAGATACGCAGTATTTT. It yields the protein CASSILPDTQYF.

This clonotype was picked up one time. This sequence joins TRBV7-2 and TRBJ2-5; 7 nucleotides align to TRBD2. The V gene's germline CDR1 is SGHTA and CDR2 FQGNSA. The trim removed 5 bases at V and 11 bases at J, leaving 14 bases unmatched. There are 14 residues in the CDR3. The CDR3 reads CASSRGEYMNEQYF. In DNA, the CDR3 is TGTGCCAGCAGCCGGGGGGAGTACATGAATGAGCAGTACTTC.

This clonotype was observed once. The rearrangement links TRBV10-1 to TRBJ2-5; 9 positions agree with TRBD1. The ends lost 2 bases at V and 4 bases at J; junction bases unmatched: 2. The CDR3 totals 14 residues. Germline CDR1 is WNHNN and CDR2 is SYGVQD (reference sequence). CDR3 DNA: TGCGCCAGCAGTGAGCACAGGGGGCGAGAGACCCAGTACTTC. Protein product: CASSEHRGRETQYF.

The V and J genes are TRBV9 and TRBJ2-5, with D unresolved. Trimming stripped 5 bases from V and 1 base from J, with 12 bases between. Per the germline V gene, CDR1 is SGDLS and CDR2 is YYNGEE. This CDR3 spans 14 amino acids. The CDR3 spells CASSQRATQETQYF. Written as DNA, the CDR3 is TGTGCCAGCAGTCAACGGGCCACCCAAGAGACCCAGTACTTC.

The chain recombines TRBV7-2 with TRBJ1-5; D is ambiguous. The V end was cut by 2 bases, the J end by 6 bases, with 14 bases between. This CDR3 spans 15 amino acids. From germline, CDR1 is SGHTA and CDR2 FQGNSA. The CDR3 DNA is TGTGCCAGCAGCTTATACCGGGAATCTGGTCAGCCCCAGCATTTT. It translates to CASSLYRESGQPQHF. The whole variable domain, remainder taken from reference TRBV7-2 and TRBJ1-5, is GAGVSQSPSNKVTEKGKDVELRCDPISGHTALYWYRQSLGQGLEFLIYFQGNSAPDKSGLPSDRFSAERTGGSVSTLTIQRTQQEDSAVYLCASSLYRESGQPQHFGDGTRLSIL.

The V and J genes are TRBV7-2 and TRBJ1-6; D is undetermined. CDR1 is SGHTA and CDR2 is FQGNSA in the germline V gene. V lost 5 bases, J lost 5 bases, and 13 bases lay in between. There are 15 residues in the CDR3. CDR3 nucleotide sequence: TGTGCCAGCAGCACTGCAAGGGCAGATAATTCACCCCTCCACTTT. This sequence encodes CASSTARADNSPLHF.

The gene calls are TRBV29-1 and TRBJ2-1, with D hard to call. Germline V gives CDR1 SQVTM, CDR2 ANQGSEA. Trimming cost V 4 bases and J 12 bases, with 10 bases left between them. This CDR3 has 10 residues. CDR3 nucleotides: TGCAGCGTTGTCGTGACCCGGCAGTTCTTC. It codes for CSVVVTRQFF.

The J gene is TRBJ2-1, the V gene TRBV9, with 7 bases fitting TRBD1. The V segment lost 7 bases and the J segment 7 bases; nucleotides outside the gene matches: 2. The CDR3 is 11 residues long. Germline V gene data show CDR1 as SGDLS and CDR2 as YYNGEE. The DNA for the CDR3 is TGTGCCAGCGCGACAGGGAATGAGCAGTTCTTC. This gives the protein CASATGNEQFF.

The CDR3 DNA follows: TGTGCCAGCAGCCAGGACAGGGTTGTGGGCGAGCAGTACTTC. Translated: CASSQDRVVGEQYF. The chain combines TRBV9 with TRBJ2-7; 8 nucleotides match TRBD1. V shed 4 bases, J shed 6 bases, and the junction held 9 bases outside the gene matches. The CDR3 consists of 14 residues. Per germline, CDR1 SGDLS and CDR2 YYNGEE.

The chain couples TRBV7-2 to TRBJ2-2, with TRBD2 matching over 14 bases. Germline CDR1 and CDR2: SGHTA and FQGNSA. The V gene end was trimmed by 5 bases and the J gene end by 5 bases; junction bases not matched to a gene: 7. The CDR3 is made up of 17 amino acids. CDR3 sequence: CASSATSGGAGTGELFF. CDR3 nucleotide sequence: TGTGCCAGCAGCGCGACTAGCGGGGGGGCCGGAACCGGGGAGCTGTTTTTT.

The chain combines TRBV28 with TRBJ2-7; the D gene is possibly TRBD1 (5 bases). Germline V gene lookup returns CDR1 MDHEN and CDR2 SYDVKM. The CDR3 totals 15 residues. V gave up 7 bases and J gave up 0 bases, with 16 bases separating them. This chain's CDR3 is CASMSGGAASYEQYF. In DNA, the CDR3 is TGTGCCAGCATGTCCGGTGGGGCAGCCTCCTACGAGCAGTACTTC.

This clonotype was seen only once. The V and J genes are TRBV20-1 and TRBJ2-3; 7 bases align to TRBD1. Germline CDR1 DFQATT, CDR2 SNEGSKA (reference sequence). Trimming took 1 base from V and 2 from J; bases not matched to a gene: 15. The CDR3 is 18 amino acids. The CDR3 bases are TGCAGTGCTAGAGCCCTGGTTGGAAGGGGGCCCTACACAGATACGCAGTATTTT. This sequence encodes CSARALVGRGPYTDTQYF.

The CDR3 protein is CASSFVGFSYEQYF. For the CDR3, the DNA is TGTGCCAGCAGTTTTGTCGGATTCTCCTACGAGCAGTACTTC. This rearrangement joins TRBV6-2 or TRBV6-3 to TRBJ2-7, with unresolved D. The ends were cut back, 4 bases at V and 0 bases at J, with 10 bases in the middle. Per germline, CDR1 MNHEY and CDR2 SVGEGT. This CDR3 region has 14 residues.

This rearrangement joins TRBV20-1 to TRBJ2-2; D is perhaps TRBD1 (6 bases). Germline CDR1 is DFQATT and CDR2 is SNEGSKA (reference sequence). The CDR3 consists of 16 residues. V lost 0 bases and J lost 9, with 20 bases in between. The CDR3 sequence: CSARDIKGVSARELFF. The CDR3 DNA reads TGCAGTGCTAGAGATATTAAGGGGGTTTCCGCCCGGGAGCTGTTTTTT.